This T cell receptor beta chain was profiled in a study of shared clonotypes between healthy human individuals. The overall study: Those who served as donors were a couple of women and three men between the ages of 18 and 49.

Unsorted PBMC DNA went through sequencing on ten immunoSEQ deep assay plates. Libraries were prepared by immunoSEQ multiplex PCR; TCRdb keeps only in-frame clonotypes and omits some of them. This sample has about 460,000 clones, with approximately 71% found just once. Trimming at V came to 10 bases and at J to 5 bases, leaving 16 bases not matched to a gene. Germline V lookup: CDR1 MDHEN, CDR2 SYDVKM. This CDR3 is 15 amino acids long. Study findings and constraints: Blood was the only sampled material, and tissue repertoires likely differ.

All donors were Caucasian adults living in Nashville, Tennessee. For this clone: Its specificity is unknown.

The chain carries TRBV28 and TRBJ2-7; 8 bases match TRBD1. Sample: PBMCs. The receptor was derived from a woman between 40 and 55 years old in good health. Some clones in this sample may be carry-over from other donors' samples. The CDR3: CATSFRGTGRDEQYF. The CDR3 DNA reads TGTGCCACTTCTTTTCGGGGGACAGGCCGAGACGAGCAGTACTTC.